This record concerns one T cell receptor beta chain sequence. This could be a read error, since a much larger clone is one nucleotide away. The sample belongs to a study of blood T cell repertoires in COVID-19. This CDR3 is built from 13 residues. Per germline, CDR1 SGHAT and CDR2 FQNNGV. Trimming stripped 1 base from V and 0 bases from J, with 3 bases between. The protocol was immunoSEQ multiplex PCR, while the TCRdb copy is restricted to in-frame clones and leaves out a portion. The profile covers about 300,000 clones, with almost 90% appearing a single time and 3.5% to 4.5% taken by the ten largest.

The material sequenced was PBMCs or T cells enriched from blood (not recorded which). The receptor was isolated from a woman between 18 and 30 years old with acute COVID-19. The genes are TRBV11-2 and TRBJ1-1; D gene ambiguous. The CDR3 sequence is CASSLGMNTEAFF. CDR3 nucleotides: TGTGCCAGCAGCTTAGGTATGAACACTGAAGCTTTCTTT. Full variable domain (rest looked up from reference TRBV11-2 and TRBJ1-1): EAGVAQSPRYKIIEKRQSVAFWCNPISGHATLYWYQQILGQGPKLLIQFQNNGVVDDSQLPKDRFSAERLKGVDSTLKIQPAKLEDSAVYLCASSLGMNTEAFFGQGTRLTVV.